These T cell receptor beta chains were read from a single sample in a study of T cells in Graves' hyperthyroidism and ophthalmopathy. TCRdb re-called the multiplex PCR reads through MiXCR, storing one row per CDR3 protein. There are fewer than 900,000 distinct CDR3 sequences in the sample; over 15% occur only once, and roughly 8% lies in the top ten. The sequenced sample consisted of blood. The receptor set was obtained from a man younger than 30 with Graves' hyperthyroidism. The CDR3 runs from the conserved cysteine through the conserved F or W. D genes are given only for firm matches. The size field is filled for only some rows; it gives once, few, many or a size class.

j_call	d_call	clone_size	v_call	cdr3_nt	cdr3_aa
TRBJ2-7	-	-	TRBV9	TGTGCCAGCAGCGTAGAGGGCACCTATTACGAGCAGTACTTC	CASSVEGTYYEQYF
TRBJ2-7	TRBD1	many	TRBV30	TGTGCCTGGAGACCAGGACAGGGCTACGAGCAGTACTTC	CAWRPGQGYEQYF
TRBJ2-5	-	many	TRBV28	TGTGCCGCGAGAGGGGATGGGGAGACCCAGTACTTC	CAARGDGETQYF
TRBJ2-1	TRBD2	many	TRBV12-3/TRBV12-4	TGTGCCAGCAGTCCCAGACTAGCGGGAGGCACCTACAATGAGCAGTTCTTC	CASSPRLAGGTYNEQFF
TRBJ1-5	-	many	TRBV20-1	TGCAGTGCCAAGGGACCTAGGGGCAATCAGCCCCAGCATTTT	CSAKGPRGNQPQHF
TRBJ2-1	-	few	TRBV24-1	TGTGCCACCAGTGATTTCAACGAGTTTAACAATGAGCAGTTCTTC	CATSDFNEFNNEQFF
TRBJ1-1	TRBD1	many	TRBV6-1	TGTGCCAGCAGTGACCCGGGACAGGGGGCGCGAGAAGCTGAAGCTTTCTTT	CASSDPGQGAREAEAFF
TRBJ2-2	-	-	TRBV4-1	TGCGCCAGCAGCCAGCCTTCCCGGGCCACCGGGGAGCTGTTTTTT	CASSQPSRATGELFF
TRBJ1-2	TRBD1	-	TRBV10-3	TGTGCCATCAGTGAGGAGACAGGGAGCGGCTACACCTTC	CAISEETGSGYTF
TRBJ1-4	-	many	TRBV20-1	TGCAGTGCTAGAGATCCCTTCGACTACGGTGGCGAAAAACTGTTTTTT	CSARDPFDYGGEKLFF
TRBJ2-3	-	few	TRBV20-1	TGCAGTGCTAGGTGGGGAGAGCCCACAGATACGCAGTATTTT	CSARWGEPTDTQYF
TRBJ1-3	-	-	TRBV19	TGTGCCAGTAGTATAACGGCCTCTTCCAGAAACACCATATATTTT	CASSITASSRNTIYF
TRBJ1-5	-	-	TRBV7-8	TGTGCCAGCAGCTTAGACGGTCCCCCAATACAGCCCCAGCATTTT	CASSLDGPPIQPQHF
TRBJ2-2	-	-	TRBV24-1	TGTGCCACCAGTGATTCCCCCGGGACTGGGTCCCCCACCGGGGAGCTGTTTTTT	CATSDSPGTGSPTGELFF
TRBJ2-2	-	-	TRBV7-2	TGTGCCAGCAGCTACTTTAGCGGGGAGCTGTTTTTT	CASSYFSGELFF
TRBJ2-7	-	many	TRBV18	TGTGCCAGCTCACCAGGGGGTCTCTCCTACGAGCAGTACTTC	CASSPGGLSYEQYF
TRBJ1-3	-	few	TRBV6-1	TGTGCCAGCGAGGCAGGGCCTGGAAACACCATATATTTT	CASEAGPGNTIYF
TRBJ1-6	-	many	TRBV28	TGTGCCAGCAGTCTCGCTATTAATTCACCCCTCCACTTT	CASSLAINSPLHF
TRBJ1-5	TRBD1	many	TRBV30	TGTGCCTGGAGTCCGGGACAGGGACGGCAGCCCCAGCATTTT	CAWSPGQGRQPQHF
TRBJ2-7	-	many	TRBV20-1	TGCAGTGCTAGAAGACAGGACAATCCCTACGAGCAGTACTTC	CSARRQDNPYEQYF
TRBJ2-1	-	many	TRBV18	TGTGCCAGCTCGCTCCCAGTCGATGAGCAGTTCTTC	CASSLPVDEQFF
TRBJ1-6	-	many	TRBV2	TGTGCCAGCAGTACGACATCGGGTTCACCCCTCCACTTT	CASSTTSGSPLHF
TRBJ1-5	-	-	TRBV12-3/TRBV12-4	TGTGCCAGCAGTTTAGTGAATCTTGGTGGGTATAGCAATCAGCCCCAGCATTTT	CASSLVNLGGYSNQPQHF
TRBJ2-5	-	once	TRBV5-1	TGCGCCAGCAGAGATACGGGACTCGGGTCGGAGACCCAGTACTTC	CASRDTGLGSETQYF
TRBJ1-1	-	-	TRBV5-1	TGCGCCAGCAGCTTGGGCCCCCAAACAAGGGGACGGAACACTGAAGCTTTCTTT	CASSLGPQTRGRNTEAFF
TRBJ2-5	TRBD2	few	TRBV4-3	TGCGCCAGCAGCCAAGATCTAGGAACTAGCGGCGAGACCCAGTACTTC	CASSQDLGTSGETQYF
TRBJ1-1	-	once	TRBV18	TGTGTCAGCTCACCATCCGGCTCTGAAGCTTTCTTT	CVSSPSGSEAFF
TRBJ2-2	-	-	TRBV4-3	TGCGCCAGCAGCCAAGATTTTCGGACAGCCGCTTTAGGTACCGGGGAGCTGTTTTTT	CASSQDFRTAALGTGELFF
TRBJ1-6	TRBD1	few	TRBV10-3	TGTGCCATCAGTGGTTGGACAGGAGGGGCACCCCTCCACTTT	CAISGWTGGAPLHF
TRBJ1-2	-	many	TRBV28	TGTGCCAGCAGTTTATCGTTAGGACCCCGGCCTGGCTACACCTTC	CASSLSLGPRPGYTF
TRBJ1-4	TRBD1	few	TRBV28	TGTGCCAGCAGTTTGGGGGGACAGGGGAATGAAAAACTGTTTTTT	CASSLGGQGNEKLFF
TRBJ1-1	-	-	TRBV19	TGTGCCAGTACCAATTTGCGGTTACCTGAAGCTTTCTTT	CASTNLRLPEAFF
TRBJ2-3	-	many	TRBV28	TGTGCCAGCAGGCCTAGCACAGATACGCAGTATTTT	CASRPSTDTQYF
TRBJ2-7	-	few	TRBV5-1	TGCGCCAGCAGCTCCCCCCCTGGCTACGAGCAGTACTTC	CASSSPPGYEQYF
TRBJ2-5	-	once	TRBV14	TGTGCCAGCAGCCAAATTGGAGAGACCCAGTACTTC	CASSQIGETQYF
TRBJ1-5	TRBD1	many	TRBV7-2	TGTGCCAGCAGCTTAGTTTCAGGGGGGAGCAATCAGCCCCAGCATTTT	CASSLVSGGSNQPQHF
TRBJ2-7	TRBD1	few	TRBV10-1	TGCGCCACCCCCCGGGACAGGGCACCATACGAGCAGTACTTC	CATPRDRAPYEQYF
TRBJ1-5	-	many	TRBV28	TGTGCCAGCTCACCCAATCAGCCCCAGCATTTT	CASSPNQPQHF
TRBJ2-3	-	few	TRBV4-1	TGCGCCAGCAGCCGGTCTCGCGCAGATACGCAGTATTTT	CASSRSRADTQYF
TRBJ1-5	-	once	TRBV30	TGTGCCTGGAGTGAAGGGAAATGGGGCAATCAGCCCCAGCATTTT	CAWSEGKWGNQPQHF
TRBJ2-3	-	few	TRBV10-3	TGTGCCATCAGTGAGAAAGGTTCGGGGAGCACAGATACGCAGTATTTT	CAISEKGSGSTDTQYF
TRBJ2-2	-	few	TRBV6-1	TGTGCCAGCGGGGGTAGAGGGTACACCGGGGAGCCGTTTTTT	CASGGRGYTGEPFF
TRBJ1-4	-	many	TRBV12-3/TRBV12-4	TGTGCCAGCAGTTTCACCTCGCGGGGAGAAAAACTGTTTTTT	CASSFTSRGEKLFF
TRBJ2-7	TRBD2	few	TRBV6-5	TGTGCCAGCAGACCCTTCAGGGCTAGCGGGATTCACGAGCAGTACTTC	CASRPFRASGIHEQYF
TRBJ2-1	TRBD1	few	TRBV27	TGTGCCAGCACCTATACAGGGGGATTATACAATGAGCAGTTCTTC	CASTYTGGLYNEQFF
TRBJ2-3	-	few	TRBV7-3	TGTGCCAGCAGCTGGTCGAGGGCGCGGGCCCCCACAGATACGCAGTATTTT	CASSWSRARAPTDTQYF
TRBJ1-3	-	-	TRBV18	TGTGCCAGCTCACCCAGCGAATACTCTGGAAACACCATATATTTT	CASSPSEYSGNTIYF
TRBJ1-3	-	-	TRBV6-9	TGTGCCAGCAGTTCCGAGACGGGATCTGGAAACACCATATATTTT	CASSSETGSGNTIYF
TRBJ1-5	-	few	TRBV2	TGTGCCAGCAAAGCCAGAGGAAGCAATCAGCCCCAGCATTTT	CASKARGSNQPQHF
TRBJ2-2	TRBD2	few	TRBV27	TGTGCCAGCAGTTTATTAACCGGGGGGGCCGGGGAGCTGTTTTTT	CASSLLTGGAGELFF
TRBJ1-2	TRBD1	-	TRBV6-1	TGTGCCAGCAGAGCCGGGACAGGGGGCGTTGGACCTGGCTACACCTTC	CASRAGTGGVGPGYTF
TRBJ2-7	-	few	TRBV19	TGTGCCAGTATCGCCTACGAGCAGTACTTC	CASIAYEQYF
TRBJ2-6	-	many	TRBV2	TGTGCCAGCAGTGGGGAACTAAGGGACACCGGGGCCAACGTCCTGACTTTC	CASSGELRDTGANVLTF
TRBJ2-3	-	-	TRBV4-1	TGCGCCAGCAGCTATGAGACTAGCACAGATACGCAGTATTTT	CASSYETSTDTQYF
TRBJ1-4	TRBD1	-	TRBV28	TGTGCCAGCAGTTTTACAGGGGCGGCTAATGAAAAACTGTTTTTT	CASSFTGAANEKLFF
TRBJ2-1	-	many	TRBV2	TGTGCCAGCACCGAGCCCCCTCAAGGGCAGTTCTTC	CASTEPPQGQFF
TRBJ1-2	-	-	TRBV30	TGTGCCTGGAGATGGAGGGACGGTGGCTACACCTTC	CAWRWRDGGYTF
TRBJ1-1	-	many	TRBV12-3/TRBV12-4	TGTGCCAGCACCCGGGACGGACTGAACACTGAAGCTTTCTTT	CASTRDGLNTEAFF
TRBJ2-1	TRBD1	many	TRBV12-3/TRBV12-4	TGTGCCAGCACCGGGACAGGGGAGGGCAATGAGCAGTTCTTC	CASTGTGEGNEQFF
TRBJ2-5	-	many	TRBV28	TGTGCCAGCAGTTTTCAGTACCAAGAGACCCAGTACTTC	CASSFQYQETQYF